Described below is a single T cell receptor (beta chain) sequence and its context. Its antigen is still unknown. Looked up from germline, CDR1 is MRHNA and CDR2 is SNTAGT. With 5 bases clipped from V and 4 bases from J, the junction kept 6 bases outside the gene matches. This CDR3 spans 14 amino acids. Using immunoSEQ multiplex PCR, the repertoire was profiled, and TCRdb retains in-frame clones only, with some absent. The sample records over 150,000 clones, about 93% being singletons. The data originate from a study of T cell responses to AZD1222 COVID-19 vaccine. Study-wide findings and caveats: Only a handful of AZD1222 recipients tested seropositive at baseline. White British ancestry dominated among donors, who included more females, and clonal diversity was possibly underestimated.

The origin of this receptor is an adult who received the AZD1222 COVID-19 vaccine. V gene TRBV6-4 combines with J gene TRBJ1-1, with 8 nucleotides matching TRBD1. The sample here was peripheral blood, taken 28 days after the second AZD1222 dose. This CDR3 is CASSQDRASTEAFF. The CDR3 DNA reads TGTGCCAGCAGTCAGGACAGGGCCTCCACTGAAGCTTTCTTT.